These 12 T cell receptor beta chains originate from one sample sequenced in a study of cytomegalovirus exposure and HLA in healthy donors. The PCR made use of 60 Vbeta and 13 Jbeta primers. Libraries were prepared by immunoSEQ multiplex PCR; TCRdb keeps only in-frame clonotypes and omits some of them. The sample contains under 250,000 clones, about three quarters of which appear only once. Sequenced: PBMCs. Receptors were obtained from a boy between 10 and 17 years old in good health and CMV-seronegative.

J is TRBJ2-7 and V is TRBV13; 7 bases are a match to TRBD2. CDR3 length: 13 amino acids. V shed 0 bases and J 7 bases; nucleotides not matched to a gene: 3. Per germline, CDR1 PRHDT and CDR2 FYEKMQ (reference sequence). The CDR3 DNA reads as TGTGCCAGCAGCTTAGGCCTCGGGGGGGAGCAGTACTTC. Its translation: CASSLGLGGEQYF.

The DNA of the CDR3 is TGTGCCAGCAGTTTCGTAACAGGCTATGGCTACACCTTC. The encoded protein is CASSFVTGYGYTF. The chain is built from TRBV27 and TRBJ1-2; tentatively, D is TRBD1 (5 bases). This CDR3 spans 13 amino acids. V was shortened by 3 bases and J by 4 bases, with 9 bases between the two germline ends. Germline values: CDR1 MNHEY, CDR2 SMNVEV (reference sequence).

The genes are TRBV15 and TRBJ2-7, with 11 bases lining up with TRBD1. After removal of 4 bases from V and 3 bases from J, the junction contained 2 bases not matched to a gene. The CDR3 is 14 residues long. The germline gives CDR1 LNHNV, CDR2 YYDKDF (reference sequence). The CDR3 DNA follows: TGTGCCACCAGCATGGGACAGGGGGACTACGAGCAGTACTTC. Translated, it gives CATSMGQGDYEQYF.

The chain combines TRBV29-1 with TRBJ2-7, with 8 bases lining up with TRBD1. Trimming cost V 6 bases and J 5 bases; bases outside gene matches: 3. The CDR3 is 11 amino acids. Germline V gene data show CDR1 as SQVTM and CDR2 as ANQGSEA. The CDR3 protein is CSVVQGDEQYF. CDR3 DNA: TGCAGCGTCGTACAGGGGGACGAGCAGTACTTC.

This clone was seen a handful of times. CDR3 nucleotides: TGTGCAGGGGAGCGGGCTGGCTACACCTTC. Amino acids: CAGERAGYTF. The chain uses TRBV30 and TRBJ1-2; maybe TRBD1 (5 bases). Germline V gene lookup returns CDR1 GTSNPN and CDR2 SVGIG (reference sequence). This CDR3 is built from 10 residues.

CDR3 sequence: CASSSVAGGQETQYF. DNA of the CDR3: TGTGCCAGCAGCTCAGTAGCGGGGGGCCAAGAGACCCAGTACTTC. V is TRBV7-9 and J is TRBJ2-5, with TRBD2 matching over 10 bases. V dropped 4 bases and J dropped 1; count of bases not matched to a gene: 3. This CDR3 is 15 amino acids long. Germline V gene lookup returns CDR1 SEHNR and CDR2 FQNEAQ (reference sequence).

The CDR3 protein is CASSLGQYNEQFF. The DNA for the CDR3 is TGCGCCAGCAGCTTAGGACAGTACAATGAGCAGTTCTTC. The chain links TRBV5-1 to TRBJ2-1, with a tentative D call TRBD1 (6 bases). Deletions cut 2 bases from V and 4 bases from J, with 7 bases between. The CDR3 loop spans 13 amino acids. Germline CDR1 reads SGHRS; CDR2 reads YFSETQ.

The rearrangement uses TRBV5-6 and TRBJ2-2; TRBD1 is a possible D gene (6 bases). CDR3 size: 15 residues. Germline V CDR1 and CDR2: SGHDT, YYEEEE. V shed 3 bases and J shed 4 bases, with 13 bases lying between them. CDR3 sequence: CASSSKGVLTGELFF. The CDR3 DNA is TGTGCCAGCAGCTCCAAGGGGGTTCTCACCGGGGAGCTGTTTTTT.

The J gene is TRBJ1-1, the V gene TRBV19; D perhaps matches TRBD1 (6 bases). Germline assignment: CDR1 LNHDA and CDR2 SQIVND (reference sequence). V shed 9 bases and J shed 1 base, with 15 bases lying between them. The CDR3 is 14 residues long. CDR3 protein: CASLGRGWNTEAFF. CDR3 nucleotides: TGTGCCAGCCTGGGGAGGGGGTGGAACACTGAAGCTTTCTTT.

This clone was detected only once. The rearrangement uses TRBV14 and TRBJ1-1; D gene uncertain. CDR3 size: 12 residues. V was trimmed by 4 bases and J by 5 bases, leaving 8 bases between them. Germline V lookup: CDR1 SGHDN, CDR2 FVKESK. The CDR3 protein is CASSRWTTEAFF. The CDR3 DNA reads as TGTGCCAGCAGCCGATGGACTACTGAAGCTTTCTTT.

This clone was observed a few times. V and J are TRBV29-1 and TRBJ1-2, with 8 positions matching TRBD1. The V gene's germline CDR1 is SQVTM and CDR2 ANQGSEA. The CDR3 loop spans 14 amino acids. The trim removed 4 bases at V and 5 bases at J, leaving 9 bases unmatched. CDR3 in amino acids: CSVVNRGGDYGYTF. The CDR3, as DNA: TGCAGCGTTGTTAACAGGGGGGGGGATTATGGCTACACCTTC.

This clone was recorded only once. The CDR3, as DNA: TGCGCCAGCCGGACAGGGGACAATGAGCAGTTCTTC. Its protein is CASRTGDNEQFF. The chain is built from TRBV10-1 and TRBJ2-1, with 9 bases lining up with TRBD1. The CDR3 totals 12 residues. Germline V gives CDR1 WNHNN, CDR2 SYGVQD (reference sequence). With V trimmed by 8 bases and J by 5 bases, 1 base remained unmatched.